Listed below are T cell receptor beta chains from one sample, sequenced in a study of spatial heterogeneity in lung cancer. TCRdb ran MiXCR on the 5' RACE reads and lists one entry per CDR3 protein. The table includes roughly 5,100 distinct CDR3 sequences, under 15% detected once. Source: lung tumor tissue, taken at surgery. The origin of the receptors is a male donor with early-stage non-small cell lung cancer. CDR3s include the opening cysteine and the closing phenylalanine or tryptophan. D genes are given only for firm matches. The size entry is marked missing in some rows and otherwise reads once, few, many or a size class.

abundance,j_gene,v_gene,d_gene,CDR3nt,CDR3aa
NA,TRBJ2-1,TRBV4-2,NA,TGTGCCAGCAGCCCGGTCCTCAGCAATGAGCAGTTCTTC,CASSPVLSNEQFF
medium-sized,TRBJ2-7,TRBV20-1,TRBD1,TGCAGTGCTAGAGGCCGGGGGACAGGGATCGAGCAGTACTTC,CSARGRGTGIEQYF
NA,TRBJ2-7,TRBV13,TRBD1,TGTGCCAGCAGCTTAGGATTAGGGACAGTTGCCTACTACGAGCAGTACTTC,CASSLGLGTVAYYEQYF
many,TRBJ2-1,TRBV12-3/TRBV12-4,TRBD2,TGTGCCAGCAGTTTATGGGCGGGGGGGCCTTACAATGAGCAGTTCTTC,CASSLWAGGPYNEQFF
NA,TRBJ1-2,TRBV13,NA,TGTGCCACCATAGAATCCGGGGAGGACGGCAGGATATATGGCTACACCTTC,CATIESGEDGRIYGYTF
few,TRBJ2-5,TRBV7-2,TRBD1,TGTGCCAGCAGCTTCGACAGGGCCCAAGAGACCCAGTACTTC,CASSFDRAQETQYF
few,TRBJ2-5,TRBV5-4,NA,TGTGCCAGCAGCTTGGAGCCTCAAGAGACCCAGTACTTC,CASSLEPQETQYF
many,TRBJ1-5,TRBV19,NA,TGTGCCAGTATTCAGACAGGACCTATGAGCAATCAGCCCCAGCATTTT,CASIQTGPMSNQPQHF
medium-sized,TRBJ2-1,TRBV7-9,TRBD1,TGTGCCAGCAGGAGTCAGGGGGCTGACAATGAGCAGTTCTTC,CASRSQGADNEQFF
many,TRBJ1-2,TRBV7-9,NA,TGTGCCAGCAGCTTAGAAGGATATGGCTACACCTTC,CASSLEGYGYTF
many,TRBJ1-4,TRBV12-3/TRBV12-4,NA,TGTGCCAGCAGTTACGCCTCAGGGGCAACTAATGAAAAACTGTTTTTT,CASSYASGATNEKLFF
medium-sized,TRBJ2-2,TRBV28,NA,TGTGCCAGCAGTTCCCCGGCGGGGCCGAACACCGGGGAGCTGTTTTTT,CASSSPAGPNTGELFF
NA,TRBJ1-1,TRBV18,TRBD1,TGTGCCAGCTCAACCGGGACAGTCTCTGAAGCTTTCTTT,CASSTGTVSEAFF
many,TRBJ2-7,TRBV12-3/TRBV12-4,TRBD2,TGTGCCAGCAGTTTAGTAGCGGGGACTGCATACGAGCAGTACTTC,CASSLVAGTAYEQYF
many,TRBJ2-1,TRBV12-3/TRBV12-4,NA,TGTGCCAGCACCAAGGTCCGAGATGAGCAGTTCTTC,CASTKVRDEQFF
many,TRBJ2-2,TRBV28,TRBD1,TGTGCCAGCAGTTTTTCTGGGACAGGGTACACCGGGGAGCTGTTTTTT,CASSFSGTGYTGELFF
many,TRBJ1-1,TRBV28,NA,TGTGCCAGCAGTTTATTGGCAGGAGAAGCTTTCTTT,CASSLLAGEAFF
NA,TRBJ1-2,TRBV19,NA,TGTGCCAGTAGTCGTCTTGGGGGTTTAGACTATGGCTACACCTTC,CASSRLGGLDYGYTF
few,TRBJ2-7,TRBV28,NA,TGTGCCAGCAGTCCTGCGGTTTTTTTCCACGAGCAGTACTTC,CASSPAVFFHEQYF
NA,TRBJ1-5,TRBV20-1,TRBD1,TGCAGTGCTAGAGAGGGGACAGGGGAAGTTCCCCAGCATTTT,CSAREGTGEVPQHF
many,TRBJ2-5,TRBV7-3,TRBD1,TGTGCCAGCAGGCATGACAGGGGAGAGACCCAGTACTTC,CASRHDRGETQYF
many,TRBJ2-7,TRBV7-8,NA,TGTGCCAGCAGCTTAGCGCGCCGCTCCTACGAGCAGTACTTC,CASSLARRSYEQYF
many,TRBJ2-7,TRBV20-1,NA,TGCAGTGCTAGCCAGGTAGCCGAGCAGTACTTC,CSASQVAEQYF
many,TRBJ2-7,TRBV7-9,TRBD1,TGTGCCAGCAGCTTTCCCAAATGGAACCGGGACAGCAACCTCTACGAGCAGTACTTC,CASSFPKWNRDSNLYEQYF
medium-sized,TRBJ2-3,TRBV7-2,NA,TGTGCCAGCAGCTCCTACTCTAGCACAGATACGCAGTATTTT,CASSSYSSTDTQYF
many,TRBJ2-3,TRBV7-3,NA,TGTGCCAGCAGCAAAGGATCACGGGGGCGGACAGATACGCAGTATTTT,CASSKGSRGRTDTQYF
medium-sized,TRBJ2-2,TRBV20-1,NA,TGCAGTGCTAGGGTCACCGGGGAGCTGTTTTTT,CSARVTGELFF
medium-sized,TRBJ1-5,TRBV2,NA,TGTGCCAGCAGTGAATGGGGGACAAGTCAGCCCCAGCATTTT,CASSEWGTSQPQHF
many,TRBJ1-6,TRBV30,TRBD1,TGTGCCTGGAGGACACAGGGGGCGAGCAATAATTCACCCCTCCACTTT,CAWRTQGASNNSPLHF